Listed below are T cell receptor beta chains from one sample, sequenced in a study of T cell responses to AZD1222 COVID-19 vaccine. The data were produced by immunoSEQ multiplex PCR, yet TCRdb's version contains in-frame clones alone and is incomplete. In the table there are tens of thousands of clones, roughly nine tenths of which are singletons. The sample consisted of peripheral blood, taken 28 days after the second AZD1222 dose. The source is an adult who received the AZD1222 COVID-19 vaccine. The CDR3 runs from the conserved cysteine through the conserved F or W. The order of the fields is clone size, J gene, V gene, D gene, CDR3 DNA, CDR3 protein. A D gene is named only where the DNA matches it firmly. Not all rows give a size; the values are once, few, many and, for expanded clones, a class.

medium-sized TRBJ2-7 TRBV5-4 TRBD1 TGTGCCAGCAGCTTGAATTTGGGACAGGGACACTACGAGCAGTACTTC CASSLNLGQGHYEQYF
. TRBJ2-2 TRBV11-2 . TGTGCCAGCAGCCTTAATCCCCACGGGGAGCTGTTTTTT CASSLNPHGELFF
. TRBJ2-3 TRBV4-3 . TGCGCCAGCAGCCAAGACCCCTACCGTCGGGACTCAAACACAGATACGCAGTATTTT CASSQDPYRRDSNTDTQYF
. TRBJ2-1 TRBV5-5 TRBD2 TGTGCCAGCAGCTTGGAGAGCGGGAGGCTTGAGTTCTTC CASSLESGRLEFF
few TRBJ2-3 TRBV2 . TGTGCCAGCAGTAGGGCAAACACAGATACGCAGTATTTT CASSRANTDTQYF
. TRBJ2-1 TRBV9 TRBD2 TGTGCCAGCAGCGTAGGAGGTAGCGGGAGGACCCGTAATGAGCAGTTCTTC CASSVGGSGRTRNEQFF
. TRBJ2-1 TRBV6-4 . TGTGCCAGCAGTGAAATGCGGGGATATGAGCAGTTCTTC CASSEMRGYEQFF
. TRBJ1-5 TRBV7-2 . TGTGCCAGCAGCCTAAACGGGGCAGGAACCAATCAGCCCCAGCATTTT CASSLNGAGTNQPQHF
. TRBJ2-4 TRBV7-6 . TGTGCCAGCAGCCTAGCGGAGGGGGACATTCAGTACTTC CASSLAEGDIQYF
once TRBJ2-7 TRBV20-1 . TGCAGTGCTAGTGCTAGAACCTACGAGCAGTACTTC CSASARTYEQYF
. TRBJ2-3 TRBV3-1/TRBV3-2 . TGTGCCAGCAGCCAGCCCGGACAGCTAGATACGCAGTATTTT CASSQPGQLDTQYF
. TRBJ2-7 TRBV21-1 . TGTGCCAGCAGCGACGAAGGGACCTCAACTCACGAGCAGTACTTC CASSDEGTSTHEQYF